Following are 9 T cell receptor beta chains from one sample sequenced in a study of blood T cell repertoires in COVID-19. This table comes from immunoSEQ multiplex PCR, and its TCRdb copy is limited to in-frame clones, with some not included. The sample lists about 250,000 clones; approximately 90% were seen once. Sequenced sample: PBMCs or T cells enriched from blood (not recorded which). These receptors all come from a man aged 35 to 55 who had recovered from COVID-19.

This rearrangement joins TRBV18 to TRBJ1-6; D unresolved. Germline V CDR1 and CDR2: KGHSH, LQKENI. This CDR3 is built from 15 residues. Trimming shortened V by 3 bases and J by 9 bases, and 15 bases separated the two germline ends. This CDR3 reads CASSPDWSLGSPLHF. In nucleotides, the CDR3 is TGTGCCAGCTCACCTGACTGGTCCTTAGGTTCACCCCTCCACTTT.

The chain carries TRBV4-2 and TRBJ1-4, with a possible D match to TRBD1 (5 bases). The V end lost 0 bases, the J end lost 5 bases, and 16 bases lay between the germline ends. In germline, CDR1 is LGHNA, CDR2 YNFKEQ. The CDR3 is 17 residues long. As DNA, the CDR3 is TGTGCCAGCAGCCAAGATAGGTGGGCAGGGCTCAATGAAAAACTGTTTTTT. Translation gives CASSQDRWAGLNEKLFF.

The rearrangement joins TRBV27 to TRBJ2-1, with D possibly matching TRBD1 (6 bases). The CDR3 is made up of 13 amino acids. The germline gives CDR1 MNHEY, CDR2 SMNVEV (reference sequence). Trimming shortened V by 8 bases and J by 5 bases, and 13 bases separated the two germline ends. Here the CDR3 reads CASDRGGDNEQFF. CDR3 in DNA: TGTGCCAGCGACAGAGGGGGAGACAATGAGCAGTTCTTC.

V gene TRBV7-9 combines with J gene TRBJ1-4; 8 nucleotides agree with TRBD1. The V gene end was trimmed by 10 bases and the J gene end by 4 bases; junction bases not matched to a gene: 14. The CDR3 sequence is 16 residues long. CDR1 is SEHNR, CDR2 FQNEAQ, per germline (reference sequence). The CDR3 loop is CATSIGQGGDNEKLFF. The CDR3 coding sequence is TGTGCCACCTCCATAGGACAGGGTGGTGATAATGAAAAACTGTTTTTT.

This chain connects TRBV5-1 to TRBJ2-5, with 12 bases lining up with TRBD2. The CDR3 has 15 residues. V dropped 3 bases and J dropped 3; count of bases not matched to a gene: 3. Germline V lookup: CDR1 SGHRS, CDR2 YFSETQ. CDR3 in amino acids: CASSSRTSGEETQYF. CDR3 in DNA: TGCGCCAGCAGCTCCAGGACTAGCGGGGAAGAGACCCAGTACTTC.

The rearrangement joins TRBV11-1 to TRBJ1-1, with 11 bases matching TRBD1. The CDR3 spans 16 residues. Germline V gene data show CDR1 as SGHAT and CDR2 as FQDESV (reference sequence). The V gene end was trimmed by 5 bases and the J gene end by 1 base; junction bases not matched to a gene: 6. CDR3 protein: CASSPGTGGPNTEAFF. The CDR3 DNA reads TGTGCCAGCAGCCCCGGGACAGGGGGACCGAACACTGAAGCTTTCTTT.

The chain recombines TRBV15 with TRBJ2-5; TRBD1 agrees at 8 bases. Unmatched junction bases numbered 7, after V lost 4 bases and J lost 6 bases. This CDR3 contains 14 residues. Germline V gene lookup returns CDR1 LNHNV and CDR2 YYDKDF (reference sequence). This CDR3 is CATSKDRGLKTQYF. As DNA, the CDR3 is TGTGCCACCAGCAAAGACAGGGGATTGAAGACCCAGTACTTC.

The CDR3, as DNA: TGTGCCAGCAGTTACTCGTCAGGAAACTATGGCTACACCTTC. Its translation: CASSYSSGNYGYTF. The rearrangement uses TRBV6-5 and TRBJ1-2; no clear D. Germline V lookup: CDR1 MNHEY, CDR2 SVGAGI. CDR3 size: 14 residues. Trimming shortened V by 0 bases and J by 2 bases, and 7 bases separated the two germline ends.

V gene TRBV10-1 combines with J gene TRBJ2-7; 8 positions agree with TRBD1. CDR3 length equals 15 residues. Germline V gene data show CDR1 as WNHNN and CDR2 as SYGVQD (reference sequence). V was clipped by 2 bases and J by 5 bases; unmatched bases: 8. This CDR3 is CASSERRTGCHEQYF. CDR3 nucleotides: TGCGCCAGCAGTGAGCGACGGACAGGGTGCCACGAGCAGTACTTC.